A single sample is the source of the 26 T cell receptor beta chains below, sequenced in a study of CD8+CD57+ T cells in acquired aplastic anemia. It was patients with CD8+CD57+ cell expansion by flow cytometry who were chosen for sequencing. TCR beta VDJ and CDR3 profiles were obtained from a genomic DNA template. TCRdb redid the calling of the reads with MiXCR, one entry per CDR3 protein. The sample has 450,000 to 550,000 distinct CDR3 sequences; around 30% are singletons. The source material was sorted CD4+, CD8+, or CD8+CD57+ T cells (not recorded which) from PBMCs. These receptors were taken from a human donor with aplastic anemia.

This clonotype has ten or more counts. The chain joins TRBV25-1 to TRBJ1-6; the D is unclear. CDR1 MGHDK and CDR2 SYGVNS come from the germline V gene. Trimming pared 3 bases from V and 7 bases from J, leaving 7 bases between. The CDR3 contains 13 residues. CDR3 residues: CASSDLGNSPLHF. DNA of the CDR3: TGTGCCAGCAGTGATTTGGGGAATTCACCCCTCCACTTT.

This clonotype occurred many times. The chain links TRBV14 to TRBJ2-7; the D is unclear. The V end lost 4 bases, the J end lost 7 bases, and 14 bases lay between the germline ends. Looked up from germline, CDR1 is SGHDN and CDR2 is FVKESK. This CDR3 is built from 13 residues. CDR3 protein: CASSRAERGEQYF. The CDR3 coding sequence is TGTGCCAGCAGCCGGGCGGAGCGTGGGGAGCAGTACTTC.

Points on this clonotype: One end of the junction is discordant with germline, which a read error may explain. The rearrangement uses TRBV6-5 and TRBJ2-5; a possible D gene is TRBD2 (7 bases). Germline CDR1 and CDR2: MNHEY and SVGAGI. The CDR3 is 16 residues long. The CDR3 region has the DNA TGTACCAGCAGTTACGCACGTCAGGGGAGGGAAGAGACCCAGTACTTC. Its translation: CTSSYARQGREETQYF.

The table lists this clonotype with many counts. V usage is TRBV20-1 and J usage is TRBJ2-6, with a tentative D call TRBD2 (5 bases). CDR1 and CDR2 from the germline V gene are DFQATT and SNEGSKA (reference sequence). V was shortened by 2 bases and J by 2 bases, with 7 bases between the two germline ends. This CDR3 has 14 residues. The DNA of the CDR3 is TGCAGTGCTAGACCCGGGACTGGGGCCAACGTCCTGACTTTC. Translating gives CSARPGTGANVLTF.

This clonotype was counted between two and nine times. The CDR3: CASRRDSSYNEQFF. CDR3 coding DNA: TGCGCCAGCAGACGGGACAGCTCCTACAATGAGCAGTTCTTC. This rearrangement joins TRBV5-1 to TRBJ2-1, with 7 bases identical to TRBD1. V gave up 5 bases and J gave up 0 bases; unmatched junction bases: 2. Germline CDR1 reads SGHRS; CDR2 reads YFSETQ. The CDR3 is made up of 14 amino acids.

The J gene is TRBJ2-7, the V gene TRBV5-1; 10 nucleotides match TRBD2. The length of the CDR3 is 16 residues. CDR1 and CDR2 from the germline V gene are SGHRS and YFSETQ. The V segment lost 1 base and the J segment 6 bases; nucleotides outside the gene matches: 10. Here the CDR3 reads CASSLLRTSGPTEQYF. CDR3 DNA: TGCGCCAGCAGCTTGCTCCGGACTAGCGGACCGACCGAGCAGTACTTC.

The chain joins TRBV12-3 or TRBV12-4 to TRBJ1-6; D gene ambiguous. Between the trimmed V and J ends, which lost 2 bases and 4 bases, there was a span of 6 bases. This CDR3 spans 14 amino acids. The CDR3 sequence is CASSLLEYNSPLHF. For the CDR3, the DNA is TGTGCCAGCAGTTTACTAGAATATAATTCACCCCTCCACTTT.

About this clonotype itself: An end of the junction differs from the germline gene, which may be a read error. The V gene is TRBV6-2 or TRBV6-3, the J gene TRBJ1-1; D gene ambiguous. Germline V gene sequence: CDR1 MNHEY, CDR2 SVGEGT. This CDR3 region has 12 residues. The CDR3 DNA reads as TGTGCCGGCACCCAACCAATGGCTGAAGCTCTCTTT. This gives the protein CAGTQPMAEALF.

V usage is TRBV24-1 and J usage is TRBJ1-2; D gene ambiguous. Germline CDR1 KGHDR, CDR2 SFDVKD. V lost 4 bases to trimming and J lost 5 bases, with 13 bases between them. The CDR3 runs 14 residues. CDR3 DNA sequence: TGTGCCACCAGTGACACCCGTTCGGGTTATGGCTACACCTTC. This translates into CATSDTRSGYGYTF.

CDR3 bases: TGTGCCAGCAGCTTAACGGACAGGATGAATCAGCCCCAGCATTTT. This sequence encodes CASSLTDRMNQPQHF. The chain couples TRBV7-9 to TRBJ1-5; 7 bases align to TRBD1. The CDR3 loop spans 15 amino acids. V lost 2 bases and J lost 4; bases outside the gene matches: 5. The germline gives CDR1 SEHNR, CDR2 FQNEAQ (reference sequence).

This chain joins TRBV7-9 and TRBJ2-5; possible D gene TRBD1, 5 bases. This CDR3 has 13 amino acids. Germline values: CDR1 SEHNR, CDR2 FQNEAQ (reference sequence). V dropped 5 bases and J dropped 4 bases, with 11 bases sitting between them. CDR3 sequence reads: CASSPRGPETQYF. The CDR3 DNA reads TGTGCCAGCAGCCCTAGGGGCCCAGAGACCCAGTACTTC.

The chain has TRBV2 and TRBJ1-5, with D possibly being TRBD1 (5 bases). V lost 5 bases to trimming and J lost 6 bases, with 14 bases between them. This CDR3 spans 14 amino acids. Germline V lookup: CDR1 SNHLY, CDR2 FYNNEI. CDR3 protein: CASSFNGGSQPQHF. The CDR3 DNA reads as TGTGCCAGCAGTTTCAATGGGGGTAGTCAGCCCCAGCATTTT.

This clonotype was seen ten or more times. The chain employs TRBV19 and TRBJ2-6, with D uncertain. V dropped 6 bases and J dropped 2 bases, with 5 bases sitting between them. The CDR3 has 13 residues. Germline CDR1 LNHDA, CDR2 SQIVND (reference sequence). CDR3 coding DNA: TGTGCCAGTAGGTGGGCTGGGGCCAACGTCCTGACTTTC. Translated: CASRWAGANVLTF.

This clonotype was recorded at least ten times. The J gene is TRBJ1-3, the V gene TRBV10-3; D gene ambiguous. V lost 8 bases to trimming and J lost 0 bases, with 14 bases between them. CDR1 is ENHRY, CDR2 SYGVKD, per germline. CDR3 length: 15 residues. The CDR3 loop is CAIYGYGSSGNTIYF. The CDR3 coding sequence is TGTGCCATCTACGGGTACGGTAGCTCTGGAAACACCATATATTTT.

There are many counts of this clonotype. This chain joins TRBV2 and TRBJ1-1; D is possibly TRBD1 (5 bases). Germline V gene sequence: CDR1 SNHLY, CDR2 FYNNEI. V was trimmed by 3 bases and J by 5 bases, leaving 10 bases between them. The length of the CDR3 is 13 residues. The CDR3 nucleotides are TGTGCCAGCAGTGATCGGCGGGGGACTGAAGCTTTCTTT. It translates to CASSDRRGTEAFF.

This clonotype has a count of ten or more. The chain uses TRBV20-1 and TRBJ2-7, with TRBD2 identical over 14 bases. Looked up from germline, CDR1 is DFQATT and CDR2 is SNEGSKA (reference sequence). The CDR3 is 15 residues long. Unmatched junction bases numbered 13, after V lost 6 bases and J lost 9 bases. CDR3 nucleotides: TGCAGTGCCTTCCTTGGACTAGCGGGAGGTGGGAGGCAGTACTTC. The encoded protein is CSAFLGLAGGGRQYF.

Ten or more counts support this clonotype. The chain combines TRBV29-1 with TRBJ2-3; no clear D gene. Looked up from germline, CDR1 is SQVTM and CDR2 is ANQGSEA. Trimming pared 6 bases from V and 0 bases from J, leaving 13 bases between. CDR3 size: 14 residues. The CDR3 bases are TGCAGCGTACGTATCGTGGGGAGCACAGATACGCAGTATTTT. Translation: CSVRIVGSTDTQYF.

This chain joins TRBV15 and TRBJ2-1, with D perhaps TRBD2 (6 bases). Per the germline V gene, CDR1 is LNHNV and CDR2 is YYDKDF (reference sequence). The V end lost 4 bases, the J end lost 4 bases, and 17 bases lay between the germline ends. The CDR3 sequence is 16 residues long. CDR3 sequence: CATSTERAGTYNEQFF. CDR3 nucleotide sequence: TGTGCCACCAGCACAGAGCGAGCGGGCACTTACAATGAGCAGTTCTTC.

The sample holds many counts of this clonotype. This sequence joins TRBV7-3 and TRBJ1-6; D is unresolved. V lost 5 bases and J 3 bases, leaving 14 bases between the germline ends. The CDR3 sequence is 16 residues long. The germline gives CDR1 SGHTA, CDR2 FQGTGA. The CDR3 nucleotides read TGTGCCAGCAGCGTCAAAGATGCTGGCTATAATTCACCCCTCCACTTT. Translation gives CASSVKDAGYNSPLHF.

The chain employs TRBV15 and TRBJ2-7, with D perhaps TRBD1 (6 bases). The CDR3 is 17 amino acids. The germline gives CDR1 LNHNV, CDR2 YYDKDF (reference sequence). Between the trimmed V and J ends, which lost 3 bases and 3 bases, there was a span of 21 bases. In nucleotides, the CDR3 is TGTGCCACCAGCAGCTCCTTCCGCCACAGGGCCCTCTACGAGCAGTACTTC. This gives the protein CATSSSFRHRALYEQYF. Full variable domain (rest looked up from reference TRBV15 and TRBJ2-7): DAMVIQNPRYQVTQFGKPVTLSCSQTLNHNVMYWYQQKSSQAPKLLFHYYDKDFNNEADTPDNFQSRRPNTSFCFLDIRSPGLGDTAMYLCATSSSFRHRALYEQYFGPGTRLTVT.

The rearrangement uses TRBV19 and TRBJ2-7; TRBD2 agrees at 11 bases. The germline V gene has CDR1 LNHDA and CDR2 SQIVND (reference sequence). CDR3 length equals 15 residues. Trimming cost V 6 bases and J 6 bases; bases outside gene matches: 10. In DNA, the CDR3 is TGTGCCAGTAGCGAGGCTAGCGGGGGGCTCTCCGAGCAGTACTTC. Translated, it gives CASSEASGGLSEQYF.

Only a few counts were recorded for this clonotype. With a much larger clone just one base away, this may be a read error. The rearrangement uses TRBV5-1 and TRBJ1-6; D gene ambiguous. From germline, CDR1 is SGHRS and CDR2 YFSETQ. The CDR3 length is 13 residues. CDR3 protein: CVSSLDLNSPLHF. As DNA, the CDR3 is TGCGTCAGCAGCTTGGACCTTAATTCACCCCTCCACTTT.

This clonotype was observed many times. The chain has TRBV20-1 and TRBJ1-5; the D is unclear. The CDR3 covers 14 residues. The germline V and J ends were trimmed by 0 bases and 3 bases, with 9 bases remaining between them. The germline gives CDR1 DFQATT, CDR2 SNEGSKA (reference sequence). DNA for the CDR3: TGCAGTGCTAGAGAAGGGTTGTTCAATCAGCCCCAGCATTTT. Translated: CSAREGLFNQPQHF.

The chain recombines TRBV30 with TRBJ2-2; 7 bases map to TRBD2. Germline V lookup: CDR1 GTSNPN, CDR2 SVGIG (reference sequence). The trim removed 4 bases at V and 5 bases at J, leaving 10 bases unmatched. This CDR3 contains 15 residues. CDR3 region: CAWTVGGALTGELFF. The CDR3 DNA follows: TGTGCCTGGACCGTGGGAGGGGCGCTAACCGGGGAGCTGTTTTTT.

This clonotype was seen a few times. A much larger clone sits a single nucleotide away, making a read error possible. This chain links TRBV7-3 with TRBJ1-2; D might be TRBD1 (5 bases). Trimming took 5 bases from V and 6 from J, leaving 13 bases between them. The CDR3 length is 13 residues. CDR1 is SGHTA, CDR2 FQGTGA, per germline. CDR3 in amino acids: CASSPNGDHGYTF. Here the CDR3 DNA reads TGTGCCAGCAGCCCTAACGGGGACCATGGCTACACCTTC.

About this clonotype itself: A clone one base away is much larger, so this may be a read error. The chain links TRBV10-3 to TRBJ2-3; 12 nucleotides agree with TRBD1. The CDR3 runs 17 residues. Germline CDR1 ENHRY, CDR2 SYGVKD. The CDR3 region has the DNA TGTGCCACCAGTGGTGCTACCGGGACAGGGGGCTGGGATACGCAGTATTTT. It codes for CATSGATGTGGWDTQYF.